The 25 T cell receptor beta chains listed next were all sequenced from one sample in a study of radiotherapy plus CTLA-4 blockade in lung cancer. Profiled with immunoSEQ multiplex PCR; TCRdb holds only in-frame clones, not every one. The table records around 80,000 clones, under 85% of them present only once. This material consisted of peripheral blood, taken from a patient treated with radiotherapy plus ipilimumab. All receptors come from a human donor with non-small cell lung cancer who had stable disease on radiotherapy plus ipilimumab.

The rearrangement joins TRBV11-1 to TRBJ2-1; D tentatively reads TRBD1 or TRBD2 (5 bases each). Per germline, CDR1 SGHAT and CDR2 FQDESV (reference sequence). V was shortened by 3 bases and J by 2 bases, with 11 bases between the two germline ends. This CDR3 is built from 15 residues. This chain's CDR3 is CASSLSGTAYNEQFF. The CDR3 nucleotides are TGTGCCAGCAGCTTGTCAGGGACGGCCTACAATGAGCAGTTCTTC.

The chain couples TRBV9 to TRBJ1-6; a possible D gene is TRBD1 (6 bases). The length of the CDR3 is 12 residues. Trimming took off 6 bases at V and 12 bases at J, with 13 bases between the two ends. Germline V gives CDR1 SGDLS, CDR2 YYNGEE. CDR3 sequence (DNA): TGTGCCAGCAACGGGGAAGGGGGACCCCTCCACTTT. This sequence encodes CASNGEGGPLHF.

This clone was detected only a few times. V usage is TRBV7-9 and J usage is TRBJ2-7, with D maybe TRBD2 (5 bases). Looked up from germline, CDR1 is SEHNR and CDR2 is FQNEAQ (reference sequence). V dropped 1 base and J dropped 5 bases, with 15 bases sitting between them. The CDR3 is 15 residues long. For the CDR3, the DNA is TGTGCCAGCAGCTTAGTGTCCGGGGTGAACAACGAGCAGTACTTC. This translates into CASSLVSGVNNEQYF.

J is TRBJ2-1 and V is TRBV19; D assignment may be TRBD1 or TRBD2 (5 bases each). Germline CDR1 reads LNHDA; CDR2 reads SQIVND (reference sequence). CDR3 length equals 14 residues. The V end was cut by 5 bases, the J end by 4 bases, with 12 bases between. In nucleotides, the CDR3 is TGTGCCAGTAGTCTGGGACGGGCGTACAATGAGCAGTTCTTC. This sequence encodes CASSLGRAYNEQFF.

Of note for this clone: Here the CDR3 omits its conserved ending phenylalanine or tryptophan, so a read error is the likely source. No DNA is shown, since the ends of the CDR3 on it are uncertain; the CDR3 is the one TCRdb lists. CDR3 sequence: CASSIYGTPSGV. This chain connects TRBV28 to TRBJ1-1. With termini counted, the CDR3 has 12 amino acids. CDR1 MDHEN and CDR2 SYDVKM come from the germline V gene.

Here the CDR3 reads CASRPLVGLAGGSRNPGELFF. The CDR3 nucleotides are TGTGCCAGCAGACCCCTGGTGGGACTAGCGGGAGGGTCCCGTAACCCCGGGGAGCTGTTTTTT. This chain links TRBV28 with TRBJ2-2, with TRBD2 identical over 16 bases. Per germline, CDR1 MDHEN and CDR2 SYDVKM. The V gene end was trimmed by 6 bases and the J gene end by 6 bases; junction bases not matched to a gene: 19. CDR3 length: 21 amino acids.

This clone was detected once. The J gene is TRBJ1-4, the V gene TRBV27; D is perhaps TRBD1 (6 bases). CDR1 is MNHEY and CDR2 is SMNVEV in the germline V gene (reference sequence). This CDR3 has 16 amino acids. Deletions cut 5 bases from V and 2 bases from J, with 15 bases between. CDR3 DNA: TGTGCCAGCAGTGGCCCTCGGGGGGCTACTAATGAAAAACTGTTTTTT. Residues: CASSGPRGATNEKLFF.

The chain carries TRBV28 and TRBJ2-2; TRBD2 matches 15 bases. This CDR3 is built from 17 residues. CDR1 and CDR2 from the germline V gene are MDHEN and SYDVKM. Germline trimming cut 6 bases from V and 4 bases from J; bases unmatched to any gene: 6. In DNA, the CDR3 is TGTGCCAGCAGAACCGGGACTAGCGGGGGGCGCACCGGGGAGCTGTTTTTT. Amino acid sequence: CASRTGTSGGRTGELFF.

The V and J genes are TRBV5-4 and TRBJ1-2, with D uncertain. Germline loops: CDR1 SGHNT, CDR2 YYREEE (reference sequence). Trimming pared 0 bases from V and 4 bases from J, leaving 13 bases between. The CDR3 length is 15 residues. The CDR3 DNA reads TGTGCCAGCAGCTTGGTTGTTGGGGATCTCTATGGCTACACCTTC. Translation gives CASSLVVGDLYGYTF.

A note on this clone: Compared with germline, one end of the junction differs, possibly owing to a read error. The chain recombines TRBV7-7 with TRBJ2-3; D is unresolved. The CDR3 contains 14 residues. Germline assignment: CDR1 SSHAT and CDR2 FNYEAQ (reference sequence). CDR3 amino acids: CASSLNPLADTQYF. CDR3 nucleotide sequence: TGTGCTAGCAGCTTAAACCCCTTGGCGGATACGCAGTATTTT.

This chain links TRBV5-1 with TRBJ2-6; 9 bases are shared with TRBD1. V was pared by 0 bases and J by 0 bases, with 4 bases of the junction left unmatched. The CDR3 sequence is 18 residues long. CDR1 is SGHRS, CDR2 YFSETQ, per germline. CDR3 loop: CASSLDGTGNSGANVLTF. The CDR3 DNA is TGCGCCAGCAGCTTGGATGGGACAGGGAACTCTGGGGCCAACGTCCTGACTTTC.

The chain links TRBV6-5 to TRBJ2-2; TRBD1 is a possible D gene (5 bases). Trimming pared 0 bases from V and 6 bases from J, leaving 11 bases between. Germline V CDR1 and CDR2: MNHEY, SVGAGI. This CDR3 spans 15 amino acids. Here the CDR3 DNA reads TGTGCCAGCAGTTACTCCAGGGTTTATCCCGGGGAGCTGTTTTTT. This codes for CASSYSRVYPGELFF.

The rearrangement links TRBV28 to TRBJ1-5, with 8 bases aligning to TRBD1. Trimming at V came to 10 bases and at J to 4 bases, leaving 3 bases not matched to a gene. The CDR3 is 12 residues long. Germline V CDR1 and CDR2: MDHEN, SYDVKM. The CDR3 DNA is TGTGCCATACAGGGGGTTAATCAGCCCCAGCATTTT. It translates to CAIQGVNQPQHF.

The chain carries TRBV28 and TRBJ1-5; TRBD1 might be the D (5 bases). The CDR3 loop spans 14 amino acids. Germline assignment: CDR1 MDHEN and CDR2 SYDVKM. Trimming removed 6 bases at V and 6 bases at J, with 15 bases between. CDR3 in DNA: TGTGCCAGCAGCCCTCCGGGGGGTACTCAGCCCCAGCATTTT. Translated, it gives CASSPPGGTQPQHF.

J is TRBJ1-5 and V is TRBV30; D might be TRBD1 (5 bases). The V end was cut by 3 bases, the J end by 7 bases, with 13 bases between. Germline V gene sequence: CDR1 GTSNPN, CDR2 SVGIG (reference sequence). The CDR3 consists of 13 residues. The CDR3 DNA sequence: TGTGCCTGGAGCTCAGGGATTAACCAGCCCCAGCATTTT. Its protein product is CAWSSGINQPQHF.

The chain carries TRBV5-4 and TRBJ2-3; D may match TRBD1 or TRBD2 (5 bases each). Germline values: CDR1 SGHNT, CDR2 YYREEE (reference sequence). The CDR3 extends over 14 amino acids. Trimming stripped 4 bases from V and 2 bases from J, with 11 bases between. The CDR3 region has the DNA TGTGCCAGCAGCCAGGGTGGACTCACAGATACGCAGTATTTT. This codes for CASSQGGLTDTQYF. The whole variable domain, remainder taken from reference TRBV5-4 and TRBJ2-3, is ETGVTQSPTHLIKTRGQQVTLRCSSQSGHNTVSWYQQALGQGPQFIFQYYREEENGRGNFPPRFSGLQFPNYSSELNVNALELDDSALYLCASSQGGLTDTQYFGPGTRLTVL.

The rearrangement links TRBV7-6 to TRBJ2-3, with TRBD1 matching 7 bases. Germline CDR1 reads SGHVS; CDR2 reads FNYEAQ. The CDR3 is made up of 15 amino acids. J gave up 1 base and V 5 bases, and 6 bases lay outside the gene matches. This CDR3 is CASSPGDRRTDTQYF. CDR3 nucleotides: TGTGCCAGCAGCCCCGGGGACAGACGCACAGATACGCAGTATTTT.

The J gene is TRBJ2-3, the V gene TRBV5-1; possible D gene TRBD2, 6 bases. Looked up from germline, CDR1 is SGHRS and CDR2 is YFSETQ. V lost 2 bases and J lost 1, with 14 bases in between. There are 16 residues in the CDR3. The CDR3 DNA reads TGCGCCAGCAGCTTCGAGTGGGGGGTGGGCACAGATACGCAGTATTTT. Translating gives CASSFEWGVGTDTQYF.

This clone has only a few counts. The rearrangement links TRBV27 to TRBJ2-7; D is uncertain. Germline V gives CDR1 MNHEY, CDR2 SMNVEV (reference sequence). V was clipped by 7 bases and J by 7 bases, with 11 bases between them. The CDR3 has 11 residues. CDR3 residues: CASTSKWEQYF. In nucleotides, the CDR3 is TGTGCCAGCACCAGTAAGTGGGAGCAGTACTTC.

The chain uses TRBV27 and TRBJ2-5, with 13 bases aligning to TRBD2. V lost 6 bases to trimming and J lost 3 bases; unmatched junction nucleotides: 13. CDR1 and CDR2 (germline): MNHEY, SMNVEV (reference sequence). This CDR3 is built from 18 residues. The CDR3 loop reads CASRRGFFGLAGEETQYF. In DNA form, the CDR3 reads TGTGCCAGCAGGAGAGGCTTTTTCGGACTAGCGGGGGAAGAGACCCAGTACTTC.

The chain links TRBV29-1 to TRBJ2-2, with D perhaps matching TRBD1 (6 bases). Trimming left V 7 bases short and J 2 bases short, with 11 bases between. This CDR3 spans 13 amino acids. Per the germline V gene, CDR1 is SQVTM and CDR2 is ANQGSEA. CDR3 residues: CSGLGANTGELFF. In nucleotides, the CDR3 is TGCAGCGGGCTGGGGGCAAACACCGGGGAGCTGTTTTTT.

The chain employs TRBV10-1 and TRBJ1-6; maybe TRBD1 (5 bases). CDR1 is WNHNN, CDR2 SYGVQD, per germline (reference sequence). The CDR3 length is 13 residues. V lost 4 bases, J lost 9 bases, and 10 bases lay in between. The CDR3 DNA reads as TGCGCCAGCAGTGTTGGGACGGGTTCACCCCTCCACTTT. As protein: CASSVGTGSPLHF.

This clone was counted only a few times. The genes are TRBV2 and TRBJ1-5, with 9 bases aligning to TRBD1. Germline V CDR1 and CDR2: SNHLY, FYNNEI. V shed 6 bases and J 2 bases; nucleotides not matched to a gene: 5. The CDR3 sequence is 15 residues long. CDR3 nucleotide sequence: TGTGCCAGCAGGGGACAGGGTGTTGGCAATCAGCCCCAGCATTTT. Protein sequence: CASRGQGVGNQPQHF.

The chain combines TRBV28 with TRBJ2-1; 10 bases fit TRBD1. The trim removed 2 bases at V and 4 bases at J, leaving 20 bases unmatched. Per the germline V gene, CDR1 is MDHEN and CDR2 is SYDVKM. The CDR3 consists of 21 residues. The CDR3 spells CASSLGTGTGALSETYNEQFF. The CDR3 bases are TGTGCCAGCAGTTTAGGAACCGGGACAGGGGCCCTTAGCGAGACTTACAATGAGCAGTTCTTC.

This clone was detected a few times. This chain uses TRBV2 with TRBJ1-5; perhaps TRBD1 as D (6 bases). Germline V CDR1 and CDR2: SNHLY, FYNNEI. The CDR3 loop spans 14 amino acids. Trimming pared 5 bases from V and 6 bases from J, leaving 14 bases between. The CDR3 DNA reads as TGTGCCAGCAGTACCGAGGGGGGACCTCAGCCCCAGCATTTT. This encodes CASSTEGGPQPQHF.